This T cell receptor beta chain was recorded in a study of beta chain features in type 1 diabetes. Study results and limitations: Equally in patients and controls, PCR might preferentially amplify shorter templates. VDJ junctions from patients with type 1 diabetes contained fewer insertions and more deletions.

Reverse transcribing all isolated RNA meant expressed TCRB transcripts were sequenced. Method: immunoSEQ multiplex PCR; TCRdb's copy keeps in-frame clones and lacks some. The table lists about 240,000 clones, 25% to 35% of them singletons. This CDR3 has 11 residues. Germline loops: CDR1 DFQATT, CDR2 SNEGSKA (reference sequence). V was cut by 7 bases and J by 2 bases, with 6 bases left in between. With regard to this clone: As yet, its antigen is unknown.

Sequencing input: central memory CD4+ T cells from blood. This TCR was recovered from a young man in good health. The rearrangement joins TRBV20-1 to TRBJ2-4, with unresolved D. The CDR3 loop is CSVDPKNIQYF. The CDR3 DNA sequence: TGCAGTGTCGACCCCAAAAACATTCAGTACTTC.